The T cell receptor (beta chain) described here comes from a study of blood T cell repertoires in COVID-19 (dated by TCRdb to about 2020). About the investigation overall: Collaborator samples came from the United States, Italy and Spain and covered acute and convalescent phases of COVID-19. The material from the prospective study consisted of cDNA or gDNA derived from T cells, B-cell-depleted T cells, or PBMCs. Subjects who had been exposed to COVID-19, were actively infected with it, or had recovered from it provided the deeply sampled blood TCRbeta repertoires that made up the dataset. The repertoires were made available in a free public database intended to serve as a resource for research on the immune response to SARS-CoV-2. Samples were obtained from the ongoing ImmuneRACE study (first 160 participants) and from 950 to 1,500 subjects provided by 6 global collaborators. Nearly every sample came with metadata listing a de-identified subject ID, COVID-19 status, age in years and sex. Where available, HLA class I and class II types were taken from metadata supplied by the sample provider and were not determined by assay-based typing. Beyond this particular receptor, the publication reports: Clinical and demographic metadata were provided uncurated, with the amount varying by source and participant.

For this clone: Its target antigen remains unknown. Per-base qualities were not stored, and no clone one base away is much larger.

The immunoSEQ Assay, a bias-controlled multiplex PCR, was used to amplify TCRbeta CDR3 regions from genomic DNA. For the original study's pipeline: The number of nucleated cells in each sample was estimated from the amplification of reference gene primers within the assay. To quantify the absolute abundance of each unique TCRbeta CDR3 rearrangement, sequence reads were collapsed and filtered. For each sample, productive Simpson clonality was calculated as the square root of Simpson's diversity index over productive rearrangements. As stored in TCRdb, this immuneACCESS dataset retains in-frame rearrangements with V and J assigned. A fraction of the clones does not appear; measured against another copy, unresolved V genes explain less than half of the discrepancy, and the remainder lacks a known reason. V, J and clone size are taken as reported in that table, and D and trimming were inferred from the DNA itself. The sample table lists around 250,000 clones, 86% of them with a count of one. 9% to 15% of the sample belongs to the ten largest clones.

The collaborating institutions used their own protocols to collect whole blood in K2EDTA tubes. For TCRbeta analysis, collaborators shipped samples as frozen whole blood, isolated PBMCs, or DNA extracted from either of those sample types. Spanning cysteine to phenylalanine, the CDR3 consists of 14 amino acids. Only the CDR3 DNA is retained, 42 bases long and in frame from the first base. The trim is 3 bases for V and 10 bases for J, with a gap of 16 bases between the germline ends. Taken from the germline V gene, the CDR1 and CDR2 loops are MGHDK and SYGVNS. The TCR originated in a man at least 80 years old with acute or convalescent COVID-19. Sample: peripheral blood. Recombination linked TRBV25-1 to TRBJ1-5; matching of 6 bases hints at TRBD1 as the D gene. The DNA reads as follows: TGTGCCAGCAGTGAGGCAGGGGCCACTCGACCCCAGCATTTT. It is translated as CASSEAGATRPQHF. Extended through the reference TRBV25-1 and TRBJ1-5 proteins, this CDR3 yields the full variable domain: EADIYQTPRYLVIGTGKKITLECSQTMGHDKMYWYQQDPGMELHLIHYSYGVNSTEKGDLSSESTVSRIRTEHFPLTLESARPSHTSQYLCASSEAGATRPQHFGDGTRLSIL.